The 4 T cell receptor beta chains in this list originate from one sample, sequenced in a study of blood T cell repertoires in COVID-19. Sequenced by immunoSEQ multiplex PCR; TCRdb stores in-frame clones only, minus some. The sample includes some 190,000 clones, approximately 85% of them seen just once. The source material was peripheral blood. The receptors come from a man older than 75 with COVID-19, enrolled during active disease.

On this clone: Other DNA sequences in this sample translate to the same CDR3. The chain employs TRBV11-2 and TRBJ1-1; weak D call: TRBD1 (6 bases). CDR3 size: 15 residues. Trimming took off 5 bases at V and 0 bases at J, with 13 bases between the two ends. Germline-derived CDR1 and CDR2 are SGHAT and FQNNGV. CDR3 in amino acids: CASSPRQALNTEAFF. The CDR3, as DNA: TGTGCCAGCAGCCCACGACAGGCTTTGAACACTGAAGCTTTCTTT.

V is TRBV25-1 and J is TRBJ2-1; possibly TRBD2 for D (7 bases). Per germline, CDR1 MGHDK and CDR2 SYGVNS. V was shortened by 7 bases and J by 6 bases, with 16 bases between the two germline ends. CDR3 length equals 14 residues. The CDR3 here is CASKPGGSFNEQFF. In nucleotides, the CDR3 is TGTGCCAGCAAGCCGGGGGGCTCGTTCAATGAGCAGTTCTTC.

V and J are TRBV7-9 and TRBJ1-1, with 8 positions matching TRBD1. CDR1 SEHNR and CDR2 FQNEAQ come from the germline V gene (reference sequence). V lost 5 bases to trimming and J lost 1 base; unmatched junction nucleotides: 3. The CDR3 extends over 14 amino acids. The CDR3 sequence: CASSPGQENTEAFF. The CDR3 nucleotides read TGTGCCAGCAGCCCGGGACAGGAGAACACTGAAGCTTTCTTT.

CDR3 DNA: TGTGCCAGCAGCCGGACAGGGCCCTCTGGGGCCAACGTCCTGACTTTC. This encodes CASSRTGPSGANVLTF. The chain is built from TRBV3-1 (or the pseudogene TRBV3-2) and TRBJ2-6; 8 nucleotides align to TRBD1. There are 16 residues in the CDR3. CDR1 and CDR2 (germline): LGHDT, YNNKEL (reference sequence). V shed 4 bases and J 0 bases; nucleotides not matched to a gene: 2.